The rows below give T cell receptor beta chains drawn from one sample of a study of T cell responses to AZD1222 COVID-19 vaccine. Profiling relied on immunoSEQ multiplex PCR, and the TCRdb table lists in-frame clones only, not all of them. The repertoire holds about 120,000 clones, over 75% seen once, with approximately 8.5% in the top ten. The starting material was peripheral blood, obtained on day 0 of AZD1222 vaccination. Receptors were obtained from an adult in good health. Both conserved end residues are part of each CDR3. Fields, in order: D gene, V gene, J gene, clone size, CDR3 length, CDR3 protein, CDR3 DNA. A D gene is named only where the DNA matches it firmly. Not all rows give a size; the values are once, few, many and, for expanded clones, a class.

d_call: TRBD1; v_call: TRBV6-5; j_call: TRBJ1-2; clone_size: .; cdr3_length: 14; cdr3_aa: CASNRQGALDGYTF; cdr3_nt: TGTGCCAGCAACCGACAGGGGGCGCTGGATGGCTACACCTTC
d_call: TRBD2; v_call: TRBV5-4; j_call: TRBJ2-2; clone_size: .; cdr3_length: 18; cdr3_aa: CASRPGTSGASYTGELFF; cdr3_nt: TGTGCCAGCAGGCCTGGCACTAGCGGGGCCTCATACACCGGGGAGCTGTTTTTT
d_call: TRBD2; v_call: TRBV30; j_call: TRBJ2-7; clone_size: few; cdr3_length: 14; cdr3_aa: CAWSVLAGGSKQYF; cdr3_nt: TGTGCCTGGAGTGTACTAGCGGGAGGATCTAAGCAGTACTTC
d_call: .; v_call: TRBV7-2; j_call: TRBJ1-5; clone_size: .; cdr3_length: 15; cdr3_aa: CASSVESAGNQPQHF; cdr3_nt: TGTGCCAGCAGCGTAGAATCGGCAGGCAATCAGCCCCAGCATTTT
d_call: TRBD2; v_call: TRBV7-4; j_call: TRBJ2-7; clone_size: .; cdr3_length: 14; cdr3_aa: CASSLSGMSYEQYF; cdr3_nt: TGTGCCAGCAGCTTAAGCGGGATGTCCTACGAGCAGTACTTC
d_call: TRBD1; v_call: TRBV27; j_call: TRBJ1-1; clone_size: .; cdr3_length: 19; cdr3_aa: CASSNPRKTGKVQNTEAFF; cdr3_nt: TGTGCCAGCAGTAACCCACGGAAGACAGGGAAGGTGCAGAACACTGAAGCTTTCTTT
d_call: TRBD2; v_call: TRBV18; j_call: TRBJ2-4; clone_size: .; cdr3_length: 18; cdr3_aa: CASSPLAGEGLAKNIQYF; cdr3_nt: TGTGCCAGCTCACCGCTAGCGGGGGAAGGCCTGGCCAAAAACATTCAGTACTTC
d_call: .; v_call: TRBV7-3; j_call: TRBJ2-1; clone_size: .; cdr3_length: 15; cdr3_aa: CASSFLGGDGNEQFF; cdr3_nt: TGTGCCAGCAGCTTTTTGGGGGGCGATGGGAATGAGCAGTTCTTC
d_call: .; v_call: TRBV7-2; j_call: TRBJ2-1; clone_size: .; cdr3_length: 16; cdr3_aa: CASRDTPGLGYNEQFF; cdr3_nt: TGTGCCAGCAGGGATACACCGGGACTTGGGTACAATGAGCAGTTCTTC
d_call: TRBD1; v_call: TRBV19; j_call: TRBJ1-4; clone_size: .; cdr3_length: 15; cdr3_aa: CASSVQGAWNEKLFF; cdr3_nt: TGTGCCAGTAGTGTACAGGGGGCTTGGAATGAAAAACTGTTTTTT
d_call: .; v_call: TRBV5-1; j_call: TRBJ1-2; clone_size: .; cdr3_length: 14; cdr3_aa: CASSIRSDDYGYTF; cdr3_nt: TGCGCCAGCAGCATCCGGAGTGACGACTATGGCTACACCTTC
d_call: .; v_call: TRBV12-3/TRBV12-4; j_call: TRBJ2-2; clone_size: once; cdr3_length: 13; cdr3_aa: CASSLSGPGELFF; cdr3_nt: TGTGCCAGCAGTTTATCGGGCCCCGGGGAGCTGTTTTTT
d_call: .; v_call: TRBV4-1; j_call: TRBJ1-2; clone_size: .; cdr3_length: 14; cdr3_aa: CASSTGVGNYGYTF; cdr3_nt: TGCGCCAGCAGCACCGGGGTAGGGAACTATGGCTACACCTTC
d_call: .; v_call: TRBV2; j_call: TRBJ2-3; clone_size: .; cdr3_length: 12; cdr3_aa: CASRFGGDTQYF; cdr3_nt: TGTGCCAGCAGATTTGGCGGAGATACGCAGTATTTT
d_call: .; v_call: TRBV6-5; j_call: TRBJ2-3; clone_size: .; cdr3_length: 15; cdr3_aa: CASSYAGGGTDTQYF; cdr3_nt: TGTGCCAGCAGTTATGCCGGCGGAGGCACAGATACGCAGTATTTT
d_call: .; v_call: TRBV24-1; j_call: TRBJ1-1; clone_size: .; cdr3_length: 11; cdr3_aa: CATSEGPEAFF; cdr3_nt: TGTGCCACCAGTGAAGGGCCTGAAGCTTTCTTT
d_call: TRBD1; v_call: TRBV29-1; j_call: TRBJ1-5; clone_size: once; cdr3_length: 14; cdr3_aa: CSGGKGQGNQPQHF; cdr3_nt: TGCAGCGGTGGAAAAGGACAGGGGAATCAGCCCCAGCATTTT
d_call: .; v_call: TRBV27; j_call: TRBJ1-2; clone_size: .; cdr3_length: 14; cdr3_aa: CASSLNQGTWSYTF; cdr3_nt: TGTGCCAGCAGTTTAAATCAGGGGACCTGGAGCTACACCTTC
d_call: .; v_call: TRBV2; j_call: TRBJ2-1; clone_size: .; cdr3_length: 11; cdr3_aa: CASAPLDEQFF; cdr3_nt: TGTGCCAGCGCACCTTTGGATGAGCAGTTCTTC
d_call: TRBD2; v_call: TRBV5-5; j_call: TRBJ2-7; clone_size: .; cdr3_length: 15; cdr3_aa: CASSLGLAGGYEQYF; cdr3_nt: TGTGCCAGCAGCTTGGGGCTAGCGGGAGGTTACGAGCAGTACTTC
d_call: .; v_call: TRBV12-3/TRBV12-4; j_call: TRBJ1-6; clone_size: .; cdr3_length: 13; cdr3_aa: CASSFDSNSPLHF; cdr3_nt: TGTGCCAGCAGTTTTGACAGCAATTCACCCCTCCACTTT
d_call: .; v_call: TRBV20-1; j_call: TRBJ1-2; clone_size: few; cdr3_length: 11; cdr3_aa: CSARSRYGYTF; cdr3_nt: TGCAGTGCTAGGTCCCGCTATGGCTACACCTTC
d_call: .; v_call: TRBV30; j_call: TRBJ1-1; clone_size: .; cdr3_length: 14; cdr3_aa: CAWSPSGAGTEAFF; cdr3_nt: TGTGCCTGGAGTCCGTCGGGGGCGGGGACTGAAGCTTTCTTT
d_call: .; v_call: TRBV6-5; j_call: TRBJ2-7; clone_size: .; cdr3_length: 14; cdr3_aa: CASSYSGIRDEQYF; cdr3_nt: TGTGCCAGCAGTTACTCAGGGATACGTGACGAGCAGTACTTC
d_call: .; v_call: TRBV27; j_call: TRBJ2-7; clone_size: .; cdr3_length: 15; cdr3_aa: CASSRSGGSSDEQYF; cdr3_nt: TGTGCCAGCAGTAGAAGTGGGGGGTCCTCGGACGAGCAGTACTTC
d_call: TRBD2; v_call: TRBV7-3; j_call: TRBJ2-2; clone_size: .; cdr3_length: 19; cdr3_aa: CASSLFGTSPGRPAGELFF; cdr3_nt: TGTGCCAGCAGCTTATTCGGGACTAGCCCCGGGAGGCCCGCCGGGGAGCTGTTTTTT
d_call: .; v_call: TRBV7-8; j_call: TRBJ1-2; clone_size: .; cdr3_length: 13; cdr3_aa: CASSLAGANGYTF; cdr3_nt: TGTGCCAGCAGCTTAGCAGGGGCGAATGGCTACACCTTC
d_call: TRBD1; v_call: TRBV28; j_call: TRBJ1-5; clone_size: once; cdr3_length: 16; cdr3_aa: CASRRPDRGGNQPQHF; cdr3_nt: TGTGCCAGCAGGCGCCCGGACAGGGGTGGCAATCAGCCCCAGCATTTT
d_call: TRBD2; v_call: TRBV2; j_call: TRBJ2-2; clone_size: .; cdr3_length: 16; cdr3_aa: CASSRGLADSAGELFF; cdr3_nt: TGTGCCAGCAGTCGGGGACTAGCGGATTCCGCCGGGGAGCTGTTTTTT
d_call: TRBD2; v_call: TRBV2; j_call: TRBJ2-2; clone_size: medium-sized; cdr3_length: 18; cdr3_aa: CASRDGLAGGWLTGELFF; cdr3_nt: TGTGCCAGCAGAGATGGACTAGCGGGAGGGTGGCTGACCGGGGAGCTGTTTTTT
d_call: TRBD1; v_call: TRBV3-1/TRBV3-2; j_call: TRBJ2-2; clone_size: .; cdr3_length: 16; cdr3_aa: CASSQGTGLNTGELFF; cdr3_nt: TGTGCCAGCAGCCAAGGGACAGGGCTTAACACCGGGGAGCTGTTTTTT
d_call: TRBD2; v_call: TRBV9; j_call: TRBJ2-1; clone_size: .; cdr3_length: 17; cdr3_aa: CASSVEGLAGNYNEQFF; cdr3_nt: TGTGCCAGCAGCGTAGAGGGACTAGCGGGAAATTACAATGAGCAGTTCTTC
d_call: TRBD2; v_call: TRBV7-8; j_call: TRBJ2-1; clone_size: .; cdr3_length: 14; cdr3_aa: CASRSGRTLNEQFF; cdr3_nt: TGTGCCAGCCGGAGCGGGAGGACCCTCAATGAGCAGTTCTTC
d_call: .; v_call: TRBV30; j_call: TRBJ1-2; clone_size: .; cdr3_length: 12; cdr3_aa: CAWMQGLSGYTF; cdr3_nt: TGTGCCTGGATGCAGGGCCTCTCTGGCTACACCTTC
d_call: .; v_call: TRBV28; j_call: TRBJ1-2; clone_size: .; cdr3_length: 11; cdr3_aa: CASTHEEGYTF; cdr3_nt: TGTGCCAGCACTCACGAGGAGGGCTACACCTTC
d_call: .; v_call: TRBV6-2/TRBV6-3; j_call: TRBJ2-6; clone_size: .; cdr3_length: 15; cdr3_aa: CASSSDNSGANVLTF; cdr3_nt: TGTGCCAGCAGCTCCGACAACTCTGGGGCCAACGTCCTGACTTTC
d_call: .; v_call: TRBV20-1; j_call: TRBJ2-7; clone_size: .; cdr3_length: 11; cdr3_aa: CSARSAYEQYF; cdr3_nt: TGCAGTGCCAGGTCGGCCTACGAGCAGTACTTC